These 9 T cell receptor beta chains share one sample of origin, sequenced in a study of breast tumors, draining lymph nodes, adjacent tissues. TCRdb re-called the multiplex PCR reads through MiXCR, storing one row per CDR3 protein. The repertoire holds 200,000 or so distinct CDR3 sequences, with approximately 33% as singletons. Axillary draining lymph nodes of breast cancer patients supplied the node samples. Source material: axillary lymph node tissue. These receptors all come from a female donor with breast cancer. Some clones in this sample may be carry-over from other donors' samples.

The V and J genes are TRBV7-3 and TRBJ2-7; D is undetermined. The V gene lost 2 bases and the J gene lost 3 bases, with 14 bases spanning the gap. Per germline, CDR1 SGHTA and CDR2 FQGTGA. This CDR3 is built from 15 residues. CDR3 DNA: TGTGCCAGCAGCTTAGGAGTGGAGAAGGACTACGAGCAGTACTTC. The encoded protein is CASSLGVEKDYEQYF.

The genes are TRBV20-1 and TRBJ2-7, with 12 bases lining up with TRBD2. J gave up 3 bases and V 5 bases, and 2 bases lay outside the gene matches. From germline, CDR1 is DFQATT and CDR2 SNEGSKA (reference sequence). The CDR3 totals 13 residues. The CDR3 loop reads CSAETSGSYEQYF. The CDR3 DNA reads TGCAGTGCTGAGACTAGCGGGAGCTACGAGCAGTACTTC.

Comments on this clonotype: One end of the junction does not line up with germline, which may come from a read error. The rearrangement joins TRBV7-7 to TRBJ2-1, with TRBD2 matching 8 bases. The CDR3 is made up of 14 amino acids. Looked up from germline, CDR1 is SSHAT and CDR2 is FNYEAQ (reference sequence). The CDR3 nucleotides are TGTGCTAGCAGCCTAGGGACTAGGGGCAATGAGCAGTTCTTC. Translating gives CASSLGTRGNEQFF. Drawing the rest from reference TRBV7-7 and TRBJ2-1, the complete variable domain is GAGVSQSPRYKVTKRGQDVTLRCDPISSHATLYWYQQALGQGPEFLTYFNYEAQPDKSGLPSDRFSAERPEGSISTLTIQRTEQRDSAMYRCASSLGTRGNEQFFGPGTRLTVL.

This clonotype was recorded many times. This chain uses TRBV12-3 or TRBV12-4 with TRBJ1-3; TRBD1 might be the D (5 bases). This CDR3 contains 15 residues. Between the trimmed V and J ends, which lost 2 bases and 0 bases, there was a span of 8 bases. The CDR3 sequence: CASSLRGTSGNTIYF. The CDR3 DNA follows: TGTGCCAGCAGTTTACGCGGGACCTCTGGAAACACCATATATTTT.

The table lists this clonotype with many counts. The J gene is TRBJ2-3, the V gene TRBV19; tentatively, D is TRBD1 or TRBD2 (5 bases each). This CDR3 spans 14 amino acids. V lost 10 bases, J lost 7 bases, and 21 bases lay in between. Germline assignment: CDR1 LNHDA and CDR2 SQIVND (reference sequence). The CDR3 region has the DNA TGTGCCACCACCTCCGGGACCCGAAAGAATACGCAGTATTTT. It encodes CATTSGTRKNTQYF. The full variable domain, its missing parts supplied by reference TRBV19 and TRBJ2-3, is DGGITQSPKYLFRKEGQNVTLSCEQNLNHDAMYWYRQDPGQGLRLIYYSQIVNDFQKGDIAEGYSVSREKKESFPLTVTSAQKNPTAFYLCATTSGTRKNTQYFGPGTRLTVL.

This clonotype was found many times. The rearrangement joins TRBV20-1 to TRBJ2-3; no definite D call. The V end was cut by 3 bases, the J end by 0 bases, with 13 bases between. Germline CDR1 reads DFQATT; CDR2 reads SNEGSKA (reference sequence). The CDR3 has 15 residues. The CDR3 nucleotides read TGCAGTGCTAGGGCGCAGTCCAAAAGCACAGATACGCAGTATTTT. Amino acid sequence: CSARAQSKSTDTQYF.

This clonotype was observed at least ten times. The genes are TRBV19 and TRBJ1-5, with 7 bases lining up with TRBD1. J gave up 4 bases and V 8 bases, and 5 bases lay outside the gene matches. There are 13 residues in the CDR3. Germline V CDR1 and CDR2: LNHDA, SQIVND (reference sequence). The CDR3 DNA reads as TGTGCCAGTGGGGGGGACAGAAATCAGCCCCAGCATTTT. Translating it yields CASGGDRNQPQHF.

This clonotype occurred many times. The chain combines TRBV5-1 with TRBJ2-3; 15 bases are a match to TRBD2. The CDR3 is 17 amino acids. Germline lookup yields CDR1 SGHRS and CDR2 YFSETQ. The V and J ends lost 3 bases and 1 base, in that order; junction bases with no gene match: 3. The CDR3 here is CASSSGTSGGRTDTQYF. The CDR3 DNA sequence: TGCGCCAGCAGCTCCGGGACTAGCGGGGGGCGCACAGATACGCAGTATTTT.

For this clonotype: A much larger clone sits a single nucleotide away, making a read error possible. V and J are TRBV3-1 and TRBJ2-3, with a weak D call TRBD2 (5 bases). The CDR3 has 12 residues. Trimming removed 8 bases at V and 5 bases at J, with 11 bases between. The germline V gene encodes CDR1 LGHDT and CDR2 YNNKEL (reference sequence). CDR3 bases: TGTGCCAGCCGCGGAGGCATAGATACGCAGTATTTT. It codes for CASRGGIDTQYF.